This T cell receptor (beta chain) derives from a study of OX40 agonist ivuxolimab in advanced cancers. Study overall: Each dose-escalation patient presented with hepatocellular carcinoma, melanoma, renal cell or head and neck cancer.

Details on this clone: Its antigen is as yet unknown.

Germline V CDR1 and CDR2: MNHNY, SVGAGI (reference sequence). V trimming: 6 bases; J trimming: 1 base; junction bases outside the gene matches: 3. There are 14 residues in the CDR3. Some clones are missing from TCRdb's copy, which holds only in-frame ones; the method was immunoSEQ multiplex PCR. The data contain around 100,000 clones, roughly 89% of them seen just once; the ten biggest clones take up 0.15% to 0.2%. Overall study results and limits: With doses of 0.1-3.0 mg/kg, partial responders showed among the lowest clonal expansion. Compared with CD4+, CD8+ T cells on average had more expanded clones. Certain nonresponders likewise exhibited a low normalized T-cell clonal expansion.

The sample consisted of CD4+ or CD8+ T cells sorted from blood, taken in a trial of the OX40 agonist ivuxolimab. The receptor comes from an adult with an advanced solid tumor such as melanoma, head and neck, liver or kidney cancer. The V and J genes are TRBV6-6 and TRBJ2-1; 7 bases are a match to TRBD2. CDR3 in DNA: TGTGCCAGCAGAAGGGAGGGTTCCTACAATGAGCAGTTCTTC. The encoded protein is CASRREGSYNEQFF.